This section outlines one T cell receptor beta chain sequence together with its context. What it binds is not known. A much bigger clone sits one base away, suggesting this may be a read error. Tagging with unique molecular identifiers was applied to individual cDNA molecules. MiXCR, applied by TCRdb to the 5' RACE reads, yields one record per CDR3 protein. The data show tens of thousands of distinct CDR3 sequences, roughly 5% seen once. This sample stems from a study of early T cells in non-severe SARS-CoV-2 infection. Study in general: Chains from this unsorted whole-blood bulk RNA could not be paired. Study results and caveats: Matches to VDJdb favored anti-spike CD8 responses and missed private and CD4 specificities.

The CDR3 spans 14 residues. V shed 4 bases and J shed 7 bases, with 14 bases lying between them. CDR1 LNHDA and CDR2 SQIVND come from the germline V gene (reference sequence). This TCR was recovered from an adult who was a healthcare worker with PCR-confirmed SARS-CoV-2 infection or an uninfected control (not recorded which). The sample comprised whole blood. J is TRBJ1-5 and V is TRBV19; possible D gene TRBD1, 5 bases. In DNA form, the CDR3 reads TGTGCCAGTAGTACCGACAGTCTCAGCCAGCCCCAGCATTTT. Its translation: CASSTDSLSQPQHF.